Detailed here is one T cell receptor beta chain. This specimen comes from a study of blood T cell repertoires in COVID-19. Study as a whole: Some COVID-19 samples were acute and others convalescent; all came from the United States, Italy and Spain. PBMCs, B-cell-depleted T cells, or T cells were the source of the cDNA or gDNA that made up the material.

This CDR3 region has 15 residues. Germline assignment: CDR1 SGDLS and CDR2 YYNGEE. Deletions cut 4 bases from V and 9 bases from J, with 20 bases between. As processed by the authors: Estimation of nucleated cell counts relied on the amplification of reference gene primers. Measured with immunoSEQ multiplex PCR; TCRdb has only the in-frame clones, and not every one. V and J calls and clone size are as listed in that table; D and trimming were resolved from the DNA. Here the sample spans 130,000 to 150,000 clones, approximately 80% being singletons. The V gene is TRBV9, the J gene TRBJ2-1; a possible D gene is TRBD2 (6 bases). Material: peripheral blood. The source of this sequence is a human donor in a cohort sampled during active COVID-19. The CDR3 sequence is CASSLPGRTGGEQFF. Written as DNA, the CDR3 is TGTGCCAGCAGCTTGCCGGGGCGGACCGGGGGTGAGCAGTTCTTC.